What follows are 31 T cell receptor beta chains derived from one specimen sequenced in a study of patients and donors after allogeneic stem cell transplantation (dated by TCRdb to 2018 to 2020). The method was RT-PCR. These reads were obtained on a NextSeq 550. Starting from the raw public reads, TCRdb applied fastp trimming at Q25, assembled clones with MiXCR and retained in-frame beta chains. Under each unique CDR3 protein, matching rows form one entry showing the most common genes and DNA. The sample table records about a million distinct CDR3 sequences; about 20% of these occur just once. In total, the top ten clones hold around 6% of the sample. Source material: blood, either unsorted or a sorted T cell fraction (not recorded which). The receptors originated from a human donor who was either an allogeneic HSCT recipient or a stem cell or donor lymphocyte infusion donor (not recorded which). It is not recorded whose cells these are; they may come from a transplant donor.

The chain recombines TRBV10-3 with TRBJ1-2; D uncertain. The CDR3 has 12 residues. CDR1 and CDR2 (germline): ENHRY, SYGVKD. Trimming shortened V by 3 bases and J by 10 bases, and 12 bases separated the two germline ends. The CDR3 loop is CAISESKRDYTF. As DNA, the CDR3 is TGTGCCATCAGTGAATCTAAAAGGGACTACACCTTC.

The chain joins TRBV7-7 to TRBJ2-5; 7 bases fit TRBD1. With 6 bases clipped from V and 5 bases from J, the junction kept 9 bases outside the gene matches. The CDR3 runs 14 residues. Germline V gene data show CDR1 as SSHAT and CDR2 as FNYEAQ (reference sequence). The CDR3 spells CASSSTGDGETQYF. Written as DNA, the CDR3 is TGTGCCAGCAGTTCAACAGGGGACGGCGAGACCCAGTACTTC.

The rearrangement links TRBV4-2 to TRBJ2-7, with D possibly being TRBD1 (7 bases). The CDR3 contains 16 residues. Trimming stripped 0 bases from V and 3 bases from J, with 15 bases between. Germline V gene lookup returns CDR1 LGHNA and CDR2 YNFKEQ. DNA of the CDR3: TGTGCCAGCAGCCAAGATGGAGGCGGGACAGTCTACGAGCAGTACTTC. This encodes CASSQDGGGTVYEQYF.

V and J are TRBV13 and TRBJ2-7; 7 positions agree with TRBD2. The CDR3 has 16 residues. J lost 2 bases, V lost 5 bases, and 12 bases had no gene match. In germline, CDR1 is PRHDT, CDR2 FYEKMQ (reference sequence). CDR3 nucleotides: TGTGCCAGCAGCCTCCCCCTAGCGGACGTCACCTACGAGCAGTACTTC. As protein: CASSLPLADVTYEQYF.

This clonotype was seen a handful of times. The V call is TRBV10-3, the J call TRBJ1-1; D might be TRBD1 (6 bases). Trimming took off 0 bases at V and 4 bases at J, with 18 bases between the two ends. The CDR3 consists of 17 residues. Germline-derived CDR1 and CDR2 are ENHRY and SYGVKD. CDR3 sequence (DNA): TGTGCCATCAGTGAGTCAGCGGGGGCGGGTACGGCCACTGAAGCTTTCTTT. As protein: CAISESAGAGTATEAFF.

This clonotype was recorded many times. The chain combines TRBV12-3 or TRBV12-4 with TRBJ1-3, with D uncertain. V dropped 3 bases and J dropped 8 bases, with 11 bases sitting between them. The CDR3 loop spans 13 amino acids. The CDR3: CASSFFGFDTIYF. The DNA for the CDR3 is TGTGCCAGCAGTTTTTTCGGGTTTGACACCATATATTTT.

J is TRBJ2-4 and V is TRBV6-1; D is possibly TRBD2 (7 bases). V was cut by 5 bases and J by 2 bases, with 19 bases left in between. Per germline, CDR1 MNHNS and CDR2 SASEGT. The CDR3 length is 17 residues. The chain's CDR3 is CASSTPRGGKTKNIQYF. For the CDR3, the DNA is TGTGCCAGCAGTACACCAAGGGGGGGTAAAACCAAAAACATTCAGTACTTC.

This sequence joins TRBV11-1 and TRBJ2-1, with 10 bases that match TRBD2. Germline assignment: CDR1 SGHAT and CDR2 FQDESV (reference sequence). The CDR3 extends over 15 amino acids. V trimming: 4 bases; J trimming: 8 bases; junction bases outside the gene matches: 8. This CDR3 reads CASSYSGGDGDEQFF. In nucleotides, the CDR3 is TGTGCCAGCAGCTACAGCGGGGGGGATGGGGATGAGCAGTTCTTC.

The table lists this clonotype with a few counts. The V call is TRBV20-1, the J call TRBJ1-6, with a weak D call TRBD1 (6 bases). The CDR3 is made up of 16 amino acids. Per germline, CDR1 DFQATT and CDR2 SNEGSKA (reference sequence). V lost 5 bases, J lost 9 bases, and 23 bases lay in between. CDR3 DNA sequence: TGCAGTGCTGGGTTAGGACAGACTCCCTCGGGTTCACCCCTCCACTTT. Encoded protein: CSAGLGQTPSGSPLHF.

This clonotype was counted only a few times. This chain uses TRBV7-2 with TRBJ2-1; 8 nucleotides agree with TRBD1. The CDR3 runs to 17 residues. The V gene end was trimmed by 8 bases and the J gene end by 1 base; junction bases not matched to a gene: 13. The germline gives CDR1 SGHTA, CDR2 FQGNSA. As DNA, the CDR3 is TGTGCCAGCGCCCCAGGGGGCGCTTTTAAATCCTACAATGAGCAGTTCTTC. Translated, it gives CASAPGGAFKSYNEQFF.

This clonotype was recorded a few times. The rearrangement links TRBV5-1 to TRBJ2-7, with 8 bases lining up with TRBD1. The CDR3 consists of 12 residues. Germline CDR1 SGHRS, CDR2 YFSETQ. V lost 7 bases, J lost 5 bases, and 5 bases stayed unmatched. CDR3 loop: CASGSQGDEQYF. In DNA, the CDR3 is TGCGCCAGCGGATCACAGGGGGACGAGCAGTACTTC.

V gene TRBV10-3 combines with J gene TRBJ2-3; TRBD1 aligns across 7 bases. Unmatched junction bases numbered 10, after V lost 2 bases and J lost 2 bases. Germline loops: CDR1 ENHRY, CDR2 SYGVKD. The CDR3 sequence is 17 residues long. CDR3 in amino acids: CAISEPARDSNTDTQYF. CDR3 bases: TGTGCCATCAGTGAGCCAGCCCGGGACAGCAACACAGATACGCAGTATTTT.

This clonotype has only a few counts. This rearrangement joins TRBV5-1 to TRBJ2-7; D remains unclear. The ends were cut back, 5 bases at V and 3 bases at J, with 9 bases in the middle. This CDR3 is 12 amino acids long. Germline-derived CDR1 and CDR2 are SGHRS and YFSETQ. The CDR3 DNA reads as TGCGCCAGCAGTTGGGGTAACTACGAGCAGTACTTC. It codes for CASSWGNYEQYF. Drawing the rest from reference TRBV5-1 and TRBJ2-7, the complete variable domain is KAGVTQTPRYLIKTRGQQVTLSCSPISGHRSVSWYQQTPGQGLQFLFEYFSETQRNKGNFPGRFSGRQFSNSRSEMNVSTLELGDSALYLCASSWGNYEQYFGPGTRLTVT.

The chain carries TRBV6-5 and TRBJ1-1; the D gene is possibly TRBD1 (5 bases). V lost 4 bases to trimming and J lost 4 bases, with 16 bases between them. CDR3 length equals 15 residues. Looked up from germline, CDR1 is MNHEY and CDR2 is SVGAGI. CDR3 sequence reads: CASSSGTGVVTEAFF. Here the CDR3 DNA reads TGTGCCAGCAGTTCCGGGACGGGGGTGGTCACTGAAGCTTTCTTT.

The rearrangement uses TRBV20-1 and TRBJ2-7, with D perhaps matching TRBD2 (5 bases). The CDR3 is 13 residues long. Germline V gene lookup returns CDR1 DFQATT and CDR2 SNEGSKA (reference sequence). The V gene lost 3 bases and the J gene lost 3 bases, with 12 bases spanning the gap. The CDR3 reads CSASREENYEQYF. Here the CDR3 DNA reads TGCAGTGCTAGCCGGGAAGAGAACTACGAGCAGTACTTC.

Here the CDR3 reads CASRQTLPGTSGEQYF. The CDR3 region has the DNA TGTGCCAGCAGACAAACACTCCCAGGGACTAGCGGGGAGCAGTACTTC. The gene calls are TRBV13 and TRBJ2-7, with 12 nucleotides matching TRBD2. The CDR3 extends over 16 amino acids. V gave up 6 bases and J gave up 7 bases; unmatched junction bases: 13. Germline V lookup: CDR1 PRHDT, CDR2 FYEKMQ (reference sequence).

In this sample, this clonotype turned up a few times. V gene TRBV5-1 combines with J gene TRBJ1-2; D is perhaps TRBD1 (5 bases). V lost 4 bases and J lost 4, with 11 bases in between. This CDR3 has 13 residues. Germline CDR1 and CDR2: SGHRS and YFSETQ. The DNA for the CDR3 is TGCGCCAGCAGCCCGGACATCTTCTATGGCTACACCTTC. It encodes CASSPDIFYGYTF. The entire variable domain, with the rest obtained from reference TRBV5-1 and TRBJ1-2, is as follows: KAGVTQTPRYLIKTRGQQVTLSCSPISGHRSVSWYQQTPGQGLQFLFEYFSETQRNKGNFPGRFSGRQFSNSRSEMNVSTLELGDSALYLCASSPDIFYGYTFGSGTRLTVV.

This clonotype occurred a few times. This chain links TRBV24-1 with TRBJ2-1; D call uncertain. CDR3 length: 13 residues. Germline V gene data show CDR1 as KGHDR and CDR2 as SFDVKD. Trimming removed 12 bases at V and 5 bases at J, with 16 bases between. The CDR3 region is CASSDKPNNEQFF. The CDR3, as DNA: TGTGCCTCCTCCGACAAACCTAACAATGAGCAGTTCTTC.

This clonotype was observed a few times. V and J are TRBV29-1 and TRBJ2-2, with D perhaps TRBD1 or TRBD2 (5 bases each). The germline V gene has CDR1 SQVTM and CDR2 ANQGSEA. V was pared by 6 bases and J by 5 bases, with 19 bases between. The CDR3 is 15 amino acids. The CDR3 DNA follows: TGCAGCGTGGCCTCCCGGGACGCCCAGACCGGGGAGCTGTTTTTT. Its translation: CSVASRDAQTGELFF.

This clonotype was recorded a few times. The rearrangement links TRBV2 to TRBJ2-5, with D unresolved. The V gene's germline CDR1 is SNHLY and CDR2 FYNNEI. Trimming removed 2 bases from V and 5 bases from J, with 12 bases in between. The CDR3 runs 14 residues. The CDR3 protein is CASSEIAGDETQYF. The CDR3 coding sequence is TGTGCCAGCAGTGAAATTGCTGGAGATGAGACCCAGTACTTC. The complete variable domain, with remaining parts taken from reference TRBV2 and TRBJ2-5, reads EPEVTQTPSHQVTQMGQEVILRCVPISNHLYFYWYRQILGQKVEFLVSFYNNEISEKSEIFDDQFSVERPDGSNFTLKIRSTKLEDSAMYFCASSEIAGDETQYFGPGTRLLVL.

Concerning this clonotype: The germline gene is not matched at one end of the junction; a read error may be the cause. The chain combines TRBV6-1 with TRBJ1-1, with TRBD1 as a possible D gene (5 bases). Germline V gene data show CDR1 as MNHNS and CDR2 as SASEGT. The CDR3 sequence is 14 residues long. The CDR3 nucleotides are TGTCCCAGCAGTCCTAACGGGGGGGGGACTGAAGCTTTCTTT. It specifies CPSSPNGGGTEAFF.

The table lists this clonotype with a few counts. The rearrangement links TRBV29-1 to TRBJ1-4, with D possibly TRBD1 on 6 matching bases. The V end was cut by 5 bases, the J end by 3 bases, with 10 bases between. The CDR3 runs 13 residues. Germline V gives CDR1 SQVTM, CDR2 ANQGSEA. The DNA of the CDR3 is TGCAGCGTTCAGGACAGAGCTAATGAAAAACTGTTTTTT. It encodes CSVQDRANEKLFF.

V and J are TRBV5-1 and TRBJ2-5, with unresolved D. The germline gives CDR1 SGHRS, CDR2 YFSETQ. The CDR3 extends over 14 amino acids. Deletions cut 4 bases from V and 1 base from J, with 11 bases between. CDR3 loop: CASSPHQVQETQYF. The CDR3 region has the DNA TGCGCCAGCAGCCCTCACCAGGTCCAAGAGACCCAGTACTTC.

This clonotype was seen a few times. The V gene is TRBV7-9, the J gene TRBJ1-1, with D uncertain. From germline, CDR1 is SEHNR and CDR2 FQNEAQ (reference sequence). The CDR3 spans 15 residues. Trimming took 5 bases from V and 0 from J, leaving 13 bases between them. The CDR3: CASSPRYQLNTEAFF. CDR3 bases: TGTGCCAGCAGCCCTAGGTATCAACTGAACACTGAAGCTTTCTTT. The variable domain in full, completed from reference TRBV7-9 and TRBJ1-1, reads DTGVSQNPRHKITKRGQNVTFRCDPISEHNRLYWYRQTLGQGPEFLTYFQNEAQLEKSRLLSDRFSAERPKGSFSTLEIQRTEQGDSAMYLCASSPRYQLNTEAFFGQGTRLTVV.

The chain couples TRBV5-1 to TRBJ1-1, with TRBD1 as a possible D gene (5 bases). The CDR3 sequence is 16 residues long. Germline-derived CDR1 and CDR2 are SGHRS and YFSETQ. Trimming took 7 bases from V and 2 from J, leaving 21 bases between them. CDR3 protein: CASGNPRPGGNTEAFF. As DNA, the CDR3 is TGCGCCAGCGGCAACCCCAGACCTGGGGGAAACACTGAAGCTTTCTTT.

V is TRBV14 and J is TRBJ2-3; TRBD1 is a possible D gene (5 bases). The germline V and J ends were trimmed by 5 bases and 4 bases, with 19 bases remaining between them. In germline, CDR1 is SGHDN, CDR2 FVKESK. The CDR3 extends over 16 amino acids. CDR3 coding DNA: TGTGCCAGCAGCTCAAACAGGAAAAGGAGCGCAGATACGCAGTATTTT. Amino acids: CASSSNRKRSADTQYF. The full variable domain, completed using reference TRBV14 and TRBJ2-3, is EAGVTQFPSHSVIEKGQTVTLRCDPISGHDNLYWYRRVMGKEIKFLLHFVKESKQDESGMPNNRFLAERTGGTYSTLKVQPAELEDSGVYFCASSSNRKRSADTQYFGPGTRLTVL.

The chain recombines TRBV3-1 with TRBJ2-1; D gene unclear. This CDR3 spans 18 amino acids. V was clipped by 4 bases and J by 2 bases, with 21 bases between them. Germline loops: CDR1 LGHDT, CDR2 YNNKEL (reference sequence). Here the CDR3 reads CASSPPPELTSAYNEQFF. Written as DNA, the CDR3 is TGTGCCAGCAGCCCGCCTCCTGAGCTTACGAGCGCCTACAATGAGCAGTTCTTC.

This clonotype was found many times. The CDR3 sequence is CSVQQGSTDTQYF. CDR3 nucleotide sequence: TGCAGCGTTCAACAGGGGTCCACAGATACGCAGTATTTT. V gene TRBV29-1 combines with J gene TRBJ2-3, with TRBD1 identical over 7 bases. Germline lookup yields CDR1 SQVTM and CDR2 ANQGSEA. After removal of 5 bases from V and 2 bases from J, the junction contained 4 bases not matched to a gene. The CDR3 extends over 13 amino acids.

This chain uses TRBV14 with TRBJ1-1, with 9 bases aligning to TRBD1. J was trimmed by 4 bases and V by 3 bases; bases with no gene match: 6. This CDR3 has 15 amino acids. Germline V gene sequence: CDR1 SGHDN, CDR2 FVKESK. For the CDR3, the DNA is TGTGCCAGCAGCCAGGACAGGGGATACATCACTGAAGCTTTCTTT. Translation gives CASSQDRGYITEAFF.

This clonotype turned up a few times. V gene TRBV10-3 combines with J gene TRBJ1-6; the D gene is possibly TRBD1 (5 bases). CDR1 ENHRY and CDR2 SYGVKD come from the germline V gene. The CDR3 runs 17 residues. V was pared by 0 bases and J by 7 bases, with 16 bases between. CDR3 sequence: CAISESLRGNSNSPLHF. The CDR3 DNA is TGTGCCATCAGTGAGTCTTTGAGGGGAAATTCCAATTCACCCCTCCACTTT.

This clonotype was seen only a few times. The rearrangement links TRBV20-1 to TRBJ2-7; 9 bases line up with TRBD1. J gave up 0 bases and V 4 bases, and 7 bases lay outside the gene matches. The germline V gene encodes CDR1 DFQATT and CDR2 SNEGSKA (reference sequence). The CDR3 loop spans 15 amino acids. CDR3 sequence (DNA): TGCAGTGCTATAAGTCCGGGACAGGGCTCCTACGAGCAGTACTTC. Encoded protein: CSAISPGQGSYEQYF.